One and the same sample provided the 20 T cell receptor beta chains below, sequenced in a study of blood T cell repertoires in COVID-19. The repertoire was sequenced with immunoSEQ multiplex PCR; TCRdb's copy has only in-frame clones and lacks some. The sample shows 140,000 or so clones, under 90% of them seen only once. Material: peripheral blood. The source of these receptors is a human donor in a cohort sampled during active COVID-19.

The V gene is TRBV23-1, the J gene TRBJ2-7, with D maybe TRBD2 (6 bases). TRBV23-1 is filed as an ORF, its function uncertain. Trimming took off 1 base at V and 2 bases at J, with 15 bases between the two ends. This CDR3 is 16 amino acids long. The CDR3 reads CASSQCWGGGAYEQYF. The CDR3 nucleotides read TGCGCCAGCAGTCAATGTTGGGGAGGTGGGGCCTACGAGCAGTACTTC.

The count of this clone is one. The same CDR3 arises from other DNA sequences in this sample as well. The rearrangement joins TRBV5-1 to TRBJ2-7; TRBD2 agrees at 10 bases. Germline values: CDR1 SGHRS, CDR2 YFSETQ. The CDR3 extends over 14 amino acids. Trimming at V came to 7 bases and at J to 1 base, leaving 5 bases not matched to a gene. CDR3 in DNA: TGCGCCAGCTCCTTGACTAGCGGGTCCTACGAGCAGTACTTC. Encoded protein: CASSLTSGSYEQYF.

This clone has a handful of counts. The chain is built from TRBV9 and TRBJ1-5; D is unresolved. This CDR3 has 15 amino acids. The V end lost 0 bases, the J end lost 4 bases, and 11 bases lay between the germline ends. Germline CDR1 SGDLS, CDR2 YYNGEE. Here the CDR3 DNA reads TGTGCCAGCAGCGTAGGTACGGGGAGAAATCAGCCCCAGCATTTT. Translated: CASSVGTGRNQPQHF.

This clone appeared once. The chain carries TRBV4-3 and TRBJ2-3, with D possibly being TRBD1 (6 bases). Trimming removed 2 bases at V and 0 bases at J, with 15 bases between. Looked up from germline, CDR1 is LGHNA and CDR2 is YSLEER. This CDR3 spans 17 amino acids. In DNA form, the CDR3 reads TGCGCCAGCAGCCAAACCCTGACAGGACCCAGCACAGATACGCAGTATTTT. This gives the protein CASSQTLTGPSTDTQYF.

This chain joins TRBV5-6 and TRBJ2-3, with 10 bases fitting TRBD2. Germline V CDR1 and CDR2: SGHDT, YYEEEE. The CDR3 is made up of 15 amino acids. With V trimmed by 5 bases and J by 3 bases, 6 bases remained unmatched. The CDR3 coding sequence is TGTGCCAGCAGGTTTATTAGCGGGAGGACAGATACGCAGTATTTT. Translated, it gives CASRFISGRTDTQYF.

V is TRBV10-3 and J is TRBJ2-3; 7 positions match TRBD2. J gave up 4 bases and V 6 bases, and 7 bases lay outside the gene matches. Looked up from germline, CDR1 is ENHRY and CDR2 is SYGVKD. The CDR3 is 14 amino acids. The CDR3 DNA reads TGTGCCATCAGGCCTAGCGGAGGTGCAGATACGCAGTATTTT. Translating it yields CAIRPSGGADTQYF.

The V and J genes are TRBV6-5 and TRBJ1-2, with 9 positions matching TRBD1. V dropped 2 bases and J dropped 5; count of bases not matched to a gene: 6. The CDR3 has 15 amino acids. Germline lookup yields CDR1 MNHEY and CDR2 SVGAGI. CDR3 coding DNA: TGTGCCAGCAGTTACGGGGGGACAGGGTATTATGGCTACACCTTC. It specifies CASSYGGTGYYGYTF.

This chain uses TRBV11-2 with TRBJ1-1; no firm D call. Per germline, CDR1 SGHAT and CDR2 FQNNGV. This CDR3 spans 13 amino acids. V dropped 5 bases and J dropped 8 bases, with 15 bases sitting between them. CDR3 in amino acids: CASSEEARVEAFF. CDR3 coding DNA: TGTGCCAGCAGCGAAGAGGCGAGGGTGGAAGCTTTCTTT.

V and J are TRBV14 and TRBJ1-3; possible D gene TRBD1, 6 bases. V lost 2 bases and J lost 2, with 22 bases in between. CDR1 is SGHDN and CDR2 is FVKESK in the germline V gene. The CDR3 consists of 19 residues. The CDR3 DNA is TGTGCCAGCAGCCAAAGGAACTCAATCCCACAGGGAGCTGGAAACACCATATATTTT. This sequence encodes CASSQRNSIPQGAGNTIYF.

The DNA of the CDR3 is TGCAGCGTTGGACGGGGTGGGAAAGCGAACACCGGGGAGCTGTTTTTT. Amino acid sequence: CSVGRGGKANTGELFF. This chain connects TRBV29-1 to TRBJ2-2; tentatively, D is TRBD2 (5 bases). The CDR3 has 16 residues. In germline, CDR1 is SQVTM, CDR2 ANQGSEA. Between the trimmed V and J ends, which lost 4 bases and 0 bases, there was a span of 15 bases.

The CDR3 reads CSVERGLGETQYF. Here the CDR3 DNA reads TGCAGCGTTGAACGTGGACTTGGAGAGACCCAGTACTTC. This rearrangement joins TRBV29-1 to TRBJ2-5, with a tentative D call TRBD2 (5 bases). Trimming stripped 2 bases from V and 4 bases from J, with 11 bases between. Germline lookup yields CDR1 SQVTM and CDR2 ANQGSEA. The CDR3 runs to 13 residues. Full variable domain (remainder filled in from reference TRBV29-1 and TRBJ2-5): SAVISQKPSRDICQRGTSLTIQCQVDSQVTMMFWYRQQPGQSLTLIATANQGSEATYESGFVIDKFPISRPNLTFSTLTVSNMSPEDSSIYLCSVERGLGETQYFGPGTRLLVL.

The rearrangement joins TRBV5-1 to TRBJ1-4, with D perhaps matching TRBD1 (5 bases). This CDR3 spans 16 amino acids. Germline-derived CDR1 and CDR2 are SGHRS and YFSETQ. The V end lost 6 bases, the J end lost 0 bases, and 15 bases lay between the germline ends. As DNA, the CDR3 is TGCGCCAGCACCCCGCAGGGTCCTTCAACTAATGAAAAACTGTTTTTT. Its protein product is CASTPQGPSTNEKLFF.

The chain is built from TRBV5-1 and TRBJ2-7; TRBD2 aligns across 8 bases. Germline-derived CDR1 and CDR2 are SGHRS and YFSETQ. CDR3 length: 15 amino acids. V lost 3 bases to trimming and J lost 4 bases; unmatched junction nucleotides: 9. In DNA, the CDR3 is TGCGCCAGCAGCTCGGGGGGACTAGAAGGGTACGAGCAGTACTTC. It specifies CASSSGGLEGYEQYF.

V usage is TRBV29-1 and J usage is TRBJ1-1; D is perhaps TRBD1 (5 bases). The germline V and J ends were trimmed by 6 bases and 5 bases, with 16 bases remaining between them. CDR3 length equals 13 residues. Germline assignment: CDR1 SQVTM and CDR2 ANQGSEA. CDR3 region: CSVIGRAMTEAFF. For the CDR3, the DNA is TGCAGCGTGATCGGCAGGGCTATGACTGAAGCTTTCTTT. The complete variable domain, with remaining parts taken from reference TRBV29-1 and TRBJ1-1, reads SAVISQKPSRDICQRGTSLTIQCQVDSQVTMMFWYRQQPGQSLTLIATANQGSEATYESGFVIDKFPISRPNLTFSTLTVSNMSPEDSSIYLCSVIGRAMTEAFFGQGTRLTVV.

CDR3 sequence (DNA): TGTGCCAGCAGCAAAGCCTTTACCCCTCCTGAGAAGAACAATGAGCAGTTCTTC. Its translation: CASSKAFTPPEKNNEQFF. This chain connects TRBV21-1 to TRBJ2-1; the DNA was not used to check the table's D call, TRBD2. TRBV21-1 is an annotated pseudogene. The CDR3 spans 18 residues.

CDR3 in DNA: TGTGCCAGCAGCCCGGCGGACAATTTATACAATGAGCAGTTCTTC. Translation gives CASSPADNLYNEQFF. The V gene is TRBV7-3, the J gene TRBJ2-1; weak D call: TRBD1 (5 bases). V was pared by 5 bases and J by 4 bases, with 15 bases between. Per the germline V gene, CDR1 is SGHTA and CDR2 is FQGTGA. CDR3 length: 15 amino acids.

This clone occurred once. V gene TRBV7-9 combines with J gene TRBJ2-4, with 11 positions matching TRBD2. Germline CDR1 SEHNR, CDR2 FQNEAQ (reference sequence). The trim removed 5 bases at V and 0 bases at J, leaving 0 bases unmatched. The CDR3 spans 15 residues. The DNA of the CDR3 is TGTGCCAGCAGCGGACTAGCGGGAGCCAAAAACATTCAGTACTTC. This gives the protein CASSGLAGAKNIQYF.

The chain has TRBV6-4 and TRBJ1-1, with TRBD1 identical over 7 bases. This CDR3 has 14 amino acids. Trimming removed 4 bases from V and 5 bases from J; junction bases left unmatched: 7. CDR1 is MRHNA, CDR2 SNTAGT, per germline. The CDR3 region has the DNA TGTGCCAGCAGTGTCACAGGGGCGACGACTGAAGCTTTCTTT. Residues: CASSVTGATTEAFF.

The rearrangement links TRBV5-1 to TRBJ2-3; 8 nucleotides match TRBD2. This CDR3 has 16 amino acids. The germline V gene encodes CDR1 SGHRS and CDR2 YFSETQ. J was trimmed by 6 bases and V by 0 bases; bases with no gene match: 9. In nucleotides, the CDR3 is TGCGCCAGCAGCTTGGCGGGACTAGGTAACTTGGATACGCAGTATTTT. It encodes CASSLAGLGNLDTQYF.

The CDR3 DNA reads as TGTGCCAGCAGCTTAGCGCCACAGGCGCGGCCTGGAAACACCATATATTTT. Its protein is CASSLAPQARPGNTIYF. This chain joins TRBV7-9 and TRBJ1-3; D is perhaps TRBD1 (5 bases). The CDR3 covers 17 residues. CDR1 and CDR2 from the germline V gene are SEHNR and FQNEAQ (reference sequence). The V end lost 0 bases, the J end lost 2 bases, and 14 bases lay between the germline ends.